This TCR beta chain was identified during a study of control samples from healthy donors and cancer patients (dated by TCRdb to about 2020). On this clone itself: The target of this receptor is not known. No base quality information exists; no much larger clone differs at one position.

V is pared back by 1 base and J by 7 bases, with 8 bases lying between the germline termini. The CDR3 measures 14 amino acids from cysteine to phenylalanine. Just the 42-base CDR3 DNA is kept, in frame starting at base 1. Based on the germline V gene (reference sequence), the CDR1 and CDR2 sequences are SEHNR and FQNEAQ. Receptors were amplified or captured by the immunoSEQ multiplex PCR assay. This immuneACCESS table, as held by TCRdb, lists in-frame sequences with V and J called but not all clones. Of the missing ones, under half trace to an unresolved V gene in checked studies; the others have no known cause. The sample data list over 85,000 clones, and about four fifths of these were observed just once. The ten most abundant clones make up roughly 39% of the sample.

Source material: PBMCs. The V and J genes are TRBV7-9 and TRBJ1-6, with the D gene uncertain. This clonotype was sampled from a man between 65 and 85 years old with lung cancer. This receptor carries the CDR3 CASSLGRGNSPLHF. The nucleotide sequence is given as TGTGCCAGCAGCTTAGGGCGCGGGAATTCACCCCTCCACTTT.